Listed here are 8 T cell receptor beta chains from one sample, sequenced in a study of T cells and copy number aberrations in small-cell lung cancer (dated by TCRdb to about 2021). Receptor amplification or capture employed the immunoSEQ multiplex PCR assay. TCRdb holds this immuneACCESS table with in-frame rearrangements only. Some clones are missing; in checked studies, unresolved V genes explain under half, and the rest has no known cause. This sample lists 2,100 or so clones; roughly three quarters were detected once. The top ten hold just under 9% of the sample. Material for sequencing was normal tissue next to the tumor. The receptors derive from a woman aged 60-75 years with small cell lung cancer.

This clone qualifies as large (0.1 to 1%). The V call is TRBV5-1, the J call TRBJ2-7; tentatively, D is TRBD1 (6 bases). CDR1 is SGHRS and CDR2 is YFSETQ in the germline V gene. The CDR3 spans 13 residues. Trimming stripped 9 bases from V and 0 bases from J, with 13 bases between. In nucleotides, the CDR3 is TGCGCCACCCGGACAGCGCACTCCTACGAGCAGTACTTC. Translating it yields CATRTAHSYEQYF.

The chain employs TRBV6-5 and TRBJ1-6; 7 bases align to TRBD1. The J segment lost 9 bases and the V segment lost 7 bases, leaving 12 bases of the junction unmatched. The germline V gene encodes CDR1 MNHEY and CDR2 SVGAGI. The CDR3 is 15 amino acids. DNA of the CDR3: TGTGCCAGCACCAGAATGGAGGGGGCGACTTCACCCCTCCACTTT. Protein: CASTRMEGATSPLHF.

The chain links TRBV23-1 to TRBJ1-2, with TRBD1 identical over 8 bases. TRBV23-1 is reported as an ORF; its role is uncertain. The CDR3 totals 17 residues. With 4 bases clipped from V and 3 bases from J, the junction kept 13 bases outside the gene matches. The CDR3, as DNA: TGCGCCAGCAGTCTGAATCGCTGGCAGGGGGCGGACTATGGCTACACCTTC. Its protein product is CASSLNRWQGADYGYTF.

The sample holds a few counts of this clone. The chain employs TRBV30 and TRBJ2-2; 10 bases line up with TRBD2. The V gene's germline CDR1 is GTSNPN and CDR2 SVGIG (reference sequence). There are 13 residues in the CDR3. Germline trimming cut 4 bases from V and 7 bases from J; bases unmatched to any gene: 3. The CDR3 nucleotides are TGTGCCTGGACCACTAGCGGGAACGGGGAGCTGTTTTTT. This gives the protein CAWTTSGNGELFF.

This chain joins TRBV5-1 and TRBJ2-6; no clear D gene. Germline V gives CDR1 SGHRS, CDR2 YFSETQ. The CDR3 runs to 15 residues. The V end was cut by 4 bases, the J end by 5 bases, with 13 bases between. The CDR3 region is CASSPRVGRANVLTF. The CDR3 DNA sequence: TGCGCCAGCAGCCCCCGGGTAGGTAGGGCCAACGTCCTGACTTTC.

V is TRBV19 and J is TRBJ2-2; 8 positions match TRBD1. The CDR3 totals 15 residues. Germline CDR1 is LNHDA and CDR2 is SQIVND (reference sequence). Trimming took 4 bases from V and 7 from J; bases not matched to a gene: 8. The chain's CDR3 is CASSKGQGAGGELFF. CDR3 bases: TGTGCCAGTAGTAAAGGGCAGGGGGCCGGCGGGGAGCTGTTTTTT.

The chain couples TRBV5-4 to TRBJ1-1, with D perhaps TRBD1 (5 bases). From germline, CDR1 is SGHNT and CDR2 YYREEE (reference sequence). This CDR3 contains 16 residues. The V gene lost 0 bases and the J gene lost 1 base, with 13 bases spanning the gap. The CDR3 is CASSLAGRGSNTEAFF. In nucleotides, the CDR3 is TGTGCCAGCAGCTTGGCAGGGCGGGGATCGAACACTGAAGCTTTCTTT.

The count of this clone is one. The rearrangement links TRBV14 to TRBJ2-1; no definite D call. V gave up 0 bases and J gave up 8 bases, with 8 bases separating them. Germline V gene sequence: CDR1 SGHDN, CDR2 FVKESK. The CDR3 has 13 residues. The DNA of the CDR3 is TGTGCCAGCAGCCAAGATTGGTGGGATGAGCAGTTCTTC. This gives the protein CASSQDWWDEQFF.